The entry below describes one T cell receptor beta chain. Its antigen is as yet unknown. The data are from a study of graft-versus-host responses after intestinal transplantation. Overall study context: After anti-thymocyte globulin induction, recipients took tacrolimus and steroids for 2 to 3 years. Notes on the study in general: GvH clones appeared in recipient marrow, some first in ileum or blood. Some patients had graft-donor T cell macrochimerism, and their allografts showed high graft-versus-host to host-versus-graft clonal ratios. With peak circulating GvH clone levels came an association with early post-transplant HvG declines.

Sequencing used immunoSEQ multiplex PCR; TCRdb keeps in-frame clones, though not all of them. Among roughly 110,000 clones listed, about 92% were seen once. The CDR3 has 16 amino acids. Germline V CDR1 and CDR2: LGHNA, YSLEER. V lost 0 bases to trimming and J lost 1 base; unmatched junction nucleotides: 3. This sequence joins TRBV4-3 and TRBJ2-7; 10 nucleotides line up with TRBD2. Here the sequenced sample was unstimulated CD8+ T cells sorted from spleen or lymph node cells, taken before transplant. The receptor's source is a human donor who was the organ donor for an intestinal transplant. CDR3 protein: CASSQDPSGSSYEQYF. The CDR3 DNA reads TGCGCCAGCAGCCAAGATCCTAGCGGGAGTTCCTACGAGCAGTACTTC.